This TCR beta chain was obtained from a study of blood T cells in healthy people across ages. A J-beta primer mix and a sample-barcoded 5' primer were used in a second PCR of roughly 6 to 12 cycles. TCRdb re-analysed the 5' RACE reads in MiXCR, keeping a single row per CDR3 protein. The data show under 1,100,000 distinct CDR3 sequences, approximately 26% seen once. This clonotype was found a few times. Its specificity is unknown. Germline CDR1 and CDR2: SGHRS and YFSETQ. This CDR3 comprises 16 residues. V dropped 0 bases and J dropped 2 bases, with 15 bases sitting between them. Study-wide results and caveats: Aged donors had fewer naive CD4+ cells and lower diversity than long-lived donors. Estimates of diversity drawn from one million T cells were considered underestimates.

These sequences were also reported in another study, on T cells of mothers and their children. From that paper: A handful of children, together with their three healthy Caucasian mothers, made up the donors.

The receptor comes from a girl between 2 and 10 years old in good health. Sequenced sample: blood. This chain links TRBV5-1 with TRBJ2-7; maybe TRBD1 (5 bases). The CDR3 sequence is CASSLEDNPETYEQYF. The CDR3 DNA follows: TGCGCCAGCAGCTTGGAGGACAACCCAGAGACCTACGAGCAGTACTTC.